This T cell receptor (beta chain) comes out of a study of Ad26.COV2.S vaccination and SARS-CoV-2 variants. Regarding treatment: 15 to 20 received Ad26.COV2.S at low or high dose, single or two shots; a few received placebo; per-sample allocation not given. At day 63 after the first vaccine or placebo injection, samples were drawn. Expressing Wuhan-strain SARS-CoV-2 spike, an Ad26 vector served as the vaccine. Repertoires were generated with immunoSEQ multiplex PCR, while TCRdb's copy carries only in-frame clones and drops some. The table lists under 400,000 clones, roughly 84% of them singletons, with roughly 3.6% in the top ten. Germline V gene sequence: CDR1 KGHDR, CDR2 SFDVKD. The CDR3 extends over 13 amino acids. Trimming removed 9 bases from V and 4 bases from J, with 13 bases in between.

The chain links TRBV24-1 to TRBJ2-3; D is perhaps TRBD2 (5 bases). The material was peripheral blood, obtained in a trial of Ad26.COV2.S vaccine versus placebo. The receptor was isolated from a person between 18 and 60 years old who received the Ad26.COV2.S COVID-19 vaccine or a placebo. Here the CDR3 reads CATCDGSADTQYF. CDR3 in DNA: TGTGCCACCTGCGATGGTAGCGCAGATACGCAGTATTTT.